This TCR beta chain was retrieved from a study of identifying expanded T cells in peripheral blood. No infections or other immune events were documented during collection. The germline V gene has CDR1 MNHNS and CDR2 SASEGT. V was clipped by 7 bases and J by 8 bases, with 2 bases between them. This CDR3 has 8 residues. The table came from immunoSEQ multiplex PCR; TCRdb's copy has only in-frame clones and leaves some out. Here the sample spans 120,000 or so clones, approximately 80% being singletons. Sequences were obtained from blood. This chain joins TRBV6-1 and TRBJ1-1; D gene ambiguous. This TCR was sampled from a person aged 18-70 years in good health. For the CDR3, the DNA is TGTGCCAGCAAAGAAGCTTTCTTT. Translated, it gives CASKEAFF.